This entry lists 26 T cell receptor beta chains sequenced from one sample in a study of blood T cell repertoires in COVID-19. The method was immunoSEQ multiplex PCR; TCRdb's version includes in-frame clones alone and lacks a portion of them. This table holds around 230,000 clones, roughly 80% found once. Sequencing was done on a sample of peripheral blood. Receptors were obtained from a woman older than 75 with acute or convalescent COVID-19.

This clone was counted once. This chain connects TRBV10-3 to TRBJ2-3; D gene uncertain. Germline V lookup: CDR1 ENHRY, CDR2 SYGVKD. The CDR3 has 14 residues. V lost 4 bases, J lost 0 bases, and 8 bases lay in between. CDR3 coding DNA: TGTGCCATCAGTGCCCTCACTAGCACAGATACGCAGTATTTT. It encodes CAISALTSTDTQYF.

The chain is built from TRBV4-1 and TRBJ1-5; no clear D. The length of the CDR3 is 16 residues. V was cut by 1 base and J by 6 bases, with 16 bases left in between. CDR1 is MGHRA and CDR2 is YSYEKL in the germline V gene. CDR3 loop: CASSQAQEYYGQPQHF. The CDR3 DNA is TGCGCCAGCAGCCAAGCGCAGGAATATTACGGTCAGCCCCAGCATTTT.

The chain couples TRBV6-2 or TRBV6-3 to TRBJ2-7, with TRBD1 matching 9 bases. The trim removed 2 bases at V and 3 bases at J, leaving 8 bases unmatched. The CDR3 covers 16 residues. Germline V lookup: CDR1 MNHEY, CDR2 SVGEGT. The CDR3 DNA reads as TGTGCCAGCAGTTACGGGGGGACAGGGTCGCTCTACGAGCAGTACTTC. Amino acids: CASSYGGTGSLYEQYF.

CDR3 sequence reads: CASSMTTGNTEAFF. The CDR3 DNA is TGTGCCAGTAGTATGACGACAGGGAACACTGAAGCTTTCTTT. V gene TRBV19 combines with J gene TRBJ1-1, with D possibly being TRBD1 (6 bases). Germline V gene lookup returns CDR1 LNHDA and CDR2 SQIVND (reference sequence). The CDR3 spans 14 residues. The V and J ends lost 3 bases and 1 base respectively, with 9 bases between them.

The chain has TRBV11-3 and TRBJ2-2; D gene unclear. The V and J ends lost 5 bases and 1 base respectively, with 5 bases between them. Germline CDR1 SGHNT, CDR2 YENEEA. CDR3 size: 13 residues. The CDR3, as DNA: TGTGCCAGCAGCCCACAGAACACCGGGGAGCTGTTTTTT. Residues: CASSPQNTGELFF.

The CDR3 coding sequence is TGTGCCAGCTCACCACTTCGGGGGAATGAAGCTTTCTTT. It yields the protein CASSPLRGNEAFF. The rearrangement links TRBV18 to TRBJ1-1, with D possibly TRBD1 on 5 matching bases. The CDR3 extends over 13 amino acids. V was trimmed by 1 base and J by 7 bases, leaving 10 bases between them. Germline CDR1 and CDR2: KGHSH and LQKENI.

The chain has TRBV18 and TRBJ1-5; 10 nucleotides align to TRBD1. V trimming: 3 bases; J trimming: 4 bases; junction bases outside the gene matches: 9. Germline V gene data show CDR1 as KGHSH and CDR2 as LQKENI. The CDR3 consists of 17 residues. The CDR3 sequence is CASSPVGTGVQNQPQHF. The DNA of the CDR3 is TGTGCCAGCTCACCCGTAGGGACAGGGGTCCAGAATCAGCCCCAGCATTTT.

J is TRBJ2-7 and V is TRBV29-1, with D maybe TRBD2 (5 bases). The CDR3 contains 12 residues. The V gene lost 5 bases and the J gene lost 3 bases, with 11 bases spanning the gap. Per the germline V gene, CDR1 is SQVTM and CDR2 is ANQGSEA. The CDR3 DNA sequence: TGCAGCGTTACGGGAAGCGGCTACGAGCAGTACTTC. Protein sequence: CSVTGSGYEQYF.

The chain carries TRBV5-4 and TRBJ2-3; D call uncertain. This CDR3 has 15 amino acids. CDR1 and CDR2 from the germline V gene are SGHNT and YYREEE (reference sequence). V was trimmed by 4 bases and J by 0 bases, leaving 12 bases between them. The CDR3 bases are TGTGCCAGCAGCCCCGCGGCCGCCAGCACAGATACGCAGTATTTT. Translated: CASSPAAASTDTQYF.

In this sample, this clone turned up once. V usage is TRBV5-6 and J usage is TRBJ2-2; 8 nucleotides align to TRBD2. V gave up 6 bases and J gave up 3 bases; unmatched junction bases: 13. Germline V gene data show CDR1 as SGHDT and CDR2 as YYEEEE. The CDR3 spans 17 residues. The CDR3 sequence: CASIAARRGGHTGELFF. The DNA for the CDR3 is TGTGCCAGCATCGCTGCCCGTCGGGGGGGCCACACCGGGGAGCTGTTTTTT.

The rearrangement links TRBV27 to TRBJ1-2; D is perhaps TRBD1 (6 bases). CDR1 and CDR2 (germline): MNHEY, SMNVEV (reference sequence). There are 13 residues in the CDR3. The ends were cut back, 4 bases at V and 7 bases at J, with 13 bases in the middle. The CDR3 DNA sequence: TGTGCCAGCAGTTCCGGGGACAATCGTGGCTACACCTTC. Translation: CASSSGDNRGYTF.

The chain recombines TRBV7-9 with TRBJ1-5, with 12 bases that match TRBD1. Germline trimming cut 5 bases from V and 9 bases from J; bases unmatched to any gene: 14. The CDR3 length is 17 residues. Germline loops: CDR1 SEHNR, CDR2 FQNEAQ (reference sequence). CDR3 sequence: CASSMVGTGGVSRPQHF. CDR3 DNA: TGTGCCAGCAGCATGGTGGGGACAGGGGGCGTCTCCCGGCCCCAGCATTTT.

The table lists this clone with a count of one. The V call is TRBV7-9, the J call TRBJ2-1; perhaps TRBD1 as D (6 bases). Germline V gene data show CDR1 as SEHNR and CDR2 as FQNEAQ (reference sequence). This CDR3 is 16 amino acids long. Trimming took 5 bases from V and 3 from J, leaving 17 bases between them. The CDR3 sequence is CASSPLAGTIYNEQFF. Written as DNA, the CDR3 is TGTGCCAGCAGCCCCCTCGCCGGGACAATCTACAATGAGCAGTTCTTC.

Points on this clone: Additional DNA sequences in this sample encode the identical CDR3. The CDR3 bases are TGCGCCAGCAGCTTGGAGGGGCAGGGGTACAATGAGCAGTTCTTC. This codes for CASSLEGQGYNEQFF. This chain links TRBV5-1 with TRBJ2-1; TRBD1 might be the D (6 bases). From germline, CDR1 is SGHRS and CDR2 YFSETQ. The ends were cut back, 0 bases at V and 4 bases at J, with 11 bases in the middle. CDR3 length: 15 residues.

The V gene is TRBV4-2, the J gene TRBJ2-1, with unresolved D. Germline V gene data show CDR1 as LGHNA and CDR2 as YNFKEQ. This CDR3 region has 14 residues. V was cut by 1 base and J by 1 base, with 5 bases left in between. CDR3 DNA: TGTGCCAGCAGCCAAGGAGAATCCTACAATGAGCAGTTCTTC. It translates to CASSQGESYNEQFF.

This clone was found a few times. The genes are TRBV28 and TRBJ2-4; TRBD1 matches 7 bases. After removal of 8 bases from V and 3 bases from J, the junction contained 7 bases not matched to a gene. The germline V gene has CDR1 MDHEN and CDR2 SYDVKM. This CDR3 contains 14 residues. CDR3 loop: CASGDSLGKNIQYF. The DNA of the CDR3 is TGTGCCAGCGGGGACAGTTTAGGCAAAAACATTCAGTACTTC.

The chain combines TRBV9 with TRBJ2-1, with 11 bases identical to TRBD1. This CDR3 contains 18 residues. V dropped 0 bases and J dropped 6; count of bases not matched to a gene: 11. CDR1 and CDR2 from the germline V gene are SGDLS and YYNGEE. The CDR3 protein is CASSVAPLGTGGSNEQFF. The CDR3 bases are TGTGCCAGCAGCGTAGCTCCCCTCGGGACAGGGGGTTCCAATGAGCAGTTCTTC.

The CDR3 DNA sequence: TGCAGCGGCTCTCTAGCGGGGGGCGGGTCCTACAATGAGCAGTTCTTC. Translation: CSGSLAGGGSYNEQFF. The rearrangement links TRBV29-1 to TRBJ2-1, with 11 bases fitting TRBD2. V lost 7 bases and J lost 1; bases outside the gene matches: 9. Germline loops: CDR1 SQVTM, CDR2 ANQGSEA. The CDR3 consists of 16 residues.

This clone was detected a few times. The chain carries TRBV6-5 and TRBJ1-5; TRBD1 matches at 8 bases. The CDR3 spans 15 residues. Germline values: CDR1 MNHEY, CDR2 SVGAGI. J gave up 7 bases and V 0 bases, and 5 bases lay outside the gene matches. The CDR3 protein is CASSYSTGGGQPQHF. The CDR3 DNA sequence: TGTGCCAGCAGTTACTCTACAGGGGGAGGACAGCCCCAGCATTTT.

A few counts support this clone. The chain employs TRBV3-1 (or the pseudogene TRBV3-2) and TRBJ1-1; TRBD1 might be the D (5 bases). Germline CDR1 is LGHDT and CDR2 is YNNKEL (reference sequence). There are 14 residues in the CDR3. Trimming stripped 0 bases from V and 5 bases from J, with 10 bases between. The DNA for the CDR3 is TGTGCCAGCAGCCAAGATACAGGAAGGACTGAAGCTTTCTTT. Amino acid sequence: CASSQDTGRTEAFF.

This clone was counted a few times. The chain joins TRBV19 to TRBJ1-1, with 7 bases identical to TRBD1. The CDR3 sequence is 16 residues long. The germline V gene encodes CDR1 LNHDA and CDR2 SQIVND (reference sequence). After removal of 5 bases from V and 4 bases from J, the junction contained 13 bases not matched to a gene. This chain's CDR3 is CASSSRTGRPATEAFF. CDR3 sequence (DNA): TGTGCCAGTAGTTCCCGGACAGGCCGCCCGGCCACTGAAGCTTTCTTT.

This chain joins TRBV24-1 and TRBJ1-4; D ambiguous. This CDR3 is 13 amino acids long. CDR1 KGHDR and CDR2 SFDVKD come from the germline V gene. Between the trimmed V and J ends, which lost 2 bases and 8 bases, there was a span of 8 bases. The CDR3 reads CATSDSRSEKLFF. The CDR3 DNA follows: TGTGCCACCAGTGATTCTCGGTCCGAAAAACTGTTTTTT.

The rearrangement links TRBV3-1 (or the pseudogene TRBV3-2) to TRBJ2-5; TRBD2 aligns across 9 bases. The CDR3 has 16 amino acids. Germline-derived CDR1 and CDR2 are LGHDT and YNNKEL (reference sequence). Trimming at V came to 4 bases and at J to 2 bases, leaving 8 bases not matched to a gene. The CDR3 DNA follows: TGTGCCAGCAGCCCCCGCAGCGGGGGGTATCAAGAGACCCAGTACTTC. Encoded protein: CASSPRSGGYQETQYF.

The CDR3 region has the DNA TGTGCCAGCAGCCAAGAGGCAGAGAGCAATCAGCCCCAGCATTTT. It is translated as CASSQEAESNQPQHF. The V and J genes are TRBV16 and TRBJ1-5; D gene ambiguous. Trimming removed 2 bases from V and 1 base from J, with 9 bases in between. Germline-derived CDR1 and CDR2 are KGHSY and FQNENV. The CDR3 totals 15 residues. The full variable domain, its missing parts supplied by reference TRBV16 and TRBJ1-5, is GEEVAQTPKHLVRGEGQKAKLYCAPIKGHSYVFWYQQVLKNEFKFLISFQNENVFDETGMPKERFSAKCLPNSPCSLEIQATKLEDSAVYFCASSQEAESNQPQHFGDGTRLSIL.

There are a few counts of this clone. J is TRBJ1-5 and V is TRBV27; D perhaps matches TRBD1 (6 bases). Trimming removed 5 bases at V and 2 bases at J, with 19 bases between. Germline CDR1 is MNHEY and CDR2 is SMNVEV (reference sequence). This CDR3 region has 17 residues. DNA of the CDR3: TGTGCCAGCAGTCCTATAAGGGGGTTAGGTGGCAATCAGCCCCAGCATTTT. This sequence encodes CASSPIRGLGGNQPQHF.

This clone turned up a few times. The genes are TRBV19 and TRBJ1-5; D might be TRBD1 (6 bases). V lost 7 bases and J lost 7, with 17 bases in between. The CDR3 covers 14 residues. Looked up from germline, CDR1 is LNHDA and CDR2 is SQIVND (reference sequence). The chain's CDR3 is CASMVGGGRQPQHF. The CDR3, as DNA: TGTGCCAGTATGGTGGGGGGGGGCAGGCAGCCCCAGCATTTT. The full variable domain, with the rest looked up from reference TRBV19 and TRBJ1-5, is DGGITQSPKYLFRKEGQNVTLSCEQNLNHDAMYWYRQDPGQGLRLIYYSQIVNDFQKGDIAEGYSVSREKKESFPLTVTSAQKNPTAFYLCASMVGGGRQPQHFGDGTRLSIL.